This TCR beta chain was recovered during a study of T cells after yellow fever vaccination. Study-wide results and caveats: Clonotypes shared by both compartments, CD4 and CD8, made up a small share. On re-exposure, the response was weaker but peaked faster, at day 5 versus 15.

This clonotype occurred a few times. What it binds is not known. Lacking the conserved final phenylalanine or tryptophan, this CDR3 likely reflects a read error. TCRdb independently ran MiXCR on the 5' RACE reads; one entry per CDR3 protein. The sample holds under 300,000 distinct CDR3 sequences, 6% to 8% seen once. The V gene end was trimmed by 1 base and the J gene end by 3 bases; junction bases not matched to a gene: 4. The CDR3 loop spans 14 amino acids. Per germline, CDR1 GTSNPN and CDR2 SVGIG (reference sequence). The clonotype comes from a man aged 30 to 45 who received the YFV17D yellow fever vaccine. The sequenced sample was CD4+ T cells sorted from PBMCs, obtained on the day of the yellow fever booster vaccination. The gene calls are TRBV30 and TRBJ1-2; TRBD1 agrees at 8 bases. In DNA, the CDR3 is TGTGCCTGGAGTGGGGGACAGGATTACTATGGCTACACCTTA. Its translation: CAWSGGQDYYGYTL.